The entry below gives a single TCR beta chain sequence along with its context. In the authors' workflow: The authors estimated nucleated cell counts from reference gene primer amplification. Assay: immunoSEQ multiplex PCR; the TCRdb copy retains only in-frame clones and omits some. V and J calls and clone size are copied from that table; D and trimming were computed from the DNA. The sample lists around 63,000 clones, around 87% seen once, with roughly 7% in the top ten. This entry is derived from a study of blood T cell repertoires in COVID-19. Study as a whole: T cells, B-cell-depleted T cells, or PBMCs provided the cDNA or gDNA that served as material.

Sequenced input: peripheral blood. The TCR comes from a man aged 60-69 years with acute or convalescent COVID-19.

CDR3 DNA: TGCGCCAGCAGCTTGGGCGGGGGCTCTGGGGCCAACGTCCTGACTTTC. Its protein is CASSLGGGSGANVLTF. This chain connects TRBV5-1 to TRBJ2-6; 7 positions match TRBD2. The V and J ends lost 0 bases and 0 bases, in that order; junction bases with no gene match: 0. CDR1 SGHRS and CDR2 YFSETQ come from the germline V gene. The length of the CDR3 is 16 residues. Together with reference TRBV5-1 and TRBJ2-6, the CDR3 gives the full variable domain: KAGVTQTPRYLIKTRGQQVTLSCSPISGHRSVSWYQQTPGQGLQFLFEYFSETQRNKGNFPGRFSGRQFSNSRSEMNVSTLELGDSALYLCASSLGGGSGANVLTFGAGSRLTVL.